The entry that follows covers one T cell receptor beta chain sequence. These data come from a study of beta chain features in type 1 diabetes. Since all of the isolated RNA was reverse transcribed, expressed TCRB transcripts were what got sequenced. TCRdb's copy holds only in-frame clones and misses some; the assay was immunoSEQ multiplex PCR. This sample has some 330,000 clones, with 9.5% to 11% found just once. The V gene's germline CDR1 is LNHDA and CDR2 SQIVND (reference sequence). The V end was cut by 6 bases, the J end by 4 bases, with 15 bases between. This CDR3 contains 14 residues. The sequenced material came from naive CD4+ T cells from blood. The TCR originated in a young woman in good health. This chain links TRBV19 with TRBJ1-2, with D perhaps matching TRBD1 (6 bases). The CDR3 sequence: CASSTTGSSYGYTF. The CDR3 coding sequence is TGTGCCAGTAGCACCACAGGGAGCAGCTATGGCTACACCTTC.